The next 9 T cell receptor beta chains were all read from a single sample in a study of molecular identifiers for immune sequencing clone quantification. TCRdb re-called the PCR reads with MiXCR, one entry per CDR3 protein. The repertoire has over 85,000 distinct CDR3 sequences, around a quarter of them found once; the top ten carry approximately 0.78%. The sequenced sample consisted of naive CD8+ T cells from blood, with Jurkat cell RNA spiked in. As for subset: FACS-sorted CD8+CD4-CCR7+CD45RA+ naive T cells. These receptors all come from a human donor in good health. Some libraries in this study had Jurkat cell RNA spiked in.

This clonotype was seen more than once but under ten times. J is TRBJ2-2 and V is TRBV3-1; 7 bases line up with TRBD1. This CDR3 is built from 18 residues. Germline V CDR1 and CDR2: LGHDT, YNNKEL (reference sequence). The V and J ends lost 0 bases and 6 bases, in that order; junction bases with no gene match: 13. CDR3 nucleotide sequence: TGTGCCAGCAGCCAAGAGAGGGGGCTAACTTCGGGCCCCGGGGAGCTGTTTTTT. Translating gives CASSQERGLTSGPGELFF.

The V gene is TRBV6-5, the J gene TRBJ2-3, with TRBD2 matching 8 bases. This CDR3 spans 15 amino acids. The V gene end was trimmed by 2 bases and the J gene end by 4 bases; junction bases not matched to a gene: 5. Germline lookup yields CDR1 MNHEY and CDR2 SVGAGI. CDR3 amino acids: CASSYPGGHPDTQYF. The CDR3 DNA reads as TGTGCCAGCAGTTACCCGGGAGGGCATCCAGATACGCAGTATTTT.

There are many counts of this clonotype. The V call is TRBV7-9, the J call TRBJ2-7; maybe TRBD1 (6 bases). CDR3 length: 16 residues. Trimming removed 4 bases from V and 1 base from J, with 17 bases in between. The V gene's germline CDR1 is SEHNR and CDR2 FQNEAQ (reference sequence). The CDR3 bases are TGTGCCAGCAGCTCCACCACCGGGACATCGTCCTACGAGCAGTACTTC. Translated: CASSSTTGTSSYEQYF. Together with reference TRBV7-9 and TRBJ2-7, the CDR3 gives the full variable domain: DTGVSQNPRHKITKRGQNVTFRCDPISEHNRLYWYRQTLGQGPEFLTYFQNEAQLEKSRLLSDRFSAERPKGSFSTLEIQRTEQGDSAMYLCASSSTTGTSSYEQYFGPGTRLTVT.

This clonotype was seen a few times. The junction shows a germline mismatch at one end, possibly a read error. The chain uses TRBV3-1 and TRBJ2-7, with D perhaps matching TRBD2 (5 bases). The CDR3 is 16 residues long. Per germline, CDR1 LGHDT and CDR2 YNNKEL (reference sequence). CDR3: CVSSPQFPEADYEQYF. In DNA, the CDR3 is TGTGTCAGCAGCCCCCAGTTCCCCGAAGCGGACTACGAGCAGTACTTC.

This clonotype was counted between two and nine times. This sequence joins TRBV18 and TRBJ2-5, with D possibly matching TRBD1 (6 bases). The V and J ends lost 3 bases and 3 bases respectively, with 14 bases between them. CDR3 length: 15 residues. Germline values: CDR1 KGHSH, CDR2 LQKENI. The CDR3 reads CASSPWTAQKETQYF. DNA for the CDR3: TGTGCCAGCTCACCCTGGACAGCCCAAAAAGAGACCCAGTACTTC.

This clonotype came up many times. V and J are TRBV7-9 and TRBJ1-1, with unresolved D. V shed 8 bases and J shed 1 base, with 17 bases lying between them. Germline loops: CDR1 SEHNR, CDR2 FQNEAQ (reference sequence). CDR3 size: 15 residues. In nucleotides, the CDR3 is TGTGCCAGCTCCCGAAGTGGGGTTAAGAACACTGAAGCTTTCTTT. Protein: CASSRSGVKNTEAFF.

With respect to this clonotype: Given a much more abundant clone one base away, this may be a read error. CDR3 nucleotides: TGTGCCAGCAGCTTTGGGGTTTACACTGAAGCTTTCTTT. Translated, it gives CASSFGVYTEAFF. The chain has TRBV5-4 and TRBJ1-1; D is unclear. CDR3 length: 13 amino acids. V lost 2 bases to trimming and J lost 3 bases, with 8 bases between them. Germline CDR1 and CDR2: SGHNT and YYREEE (reference sequence).

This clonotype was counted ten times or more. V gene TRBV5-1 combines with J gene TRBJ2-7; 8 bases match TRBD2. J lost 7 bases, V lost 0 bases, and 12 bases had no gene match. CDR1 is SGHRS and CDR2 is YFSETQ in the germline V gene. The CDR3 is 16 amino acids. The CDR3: CASSLESPRGVGEQYF. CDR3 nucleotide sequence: TGCGCCAGCAGCTTGGAATCCCCGCGGGGGGTAGGGGAGCAGTACTTC.

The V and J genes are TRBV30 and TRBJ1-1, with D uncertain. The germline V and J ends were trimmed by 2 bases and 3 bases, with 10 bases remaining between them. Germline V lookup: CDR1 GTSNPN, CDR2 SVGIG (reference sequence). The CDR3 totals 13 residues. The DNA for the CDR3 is TGTGCCTGGAGTACTGACGGCTACACTGAAGCTTTCTTT. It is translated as CAWSTDGYTEAFF.